The subject of this entry is one T cell receptor beta chain. These data originate in a study of cytomegalovirus exposure and HLA in healthy donors. Sequenced by immunoSEQ multiplex PCR; TCRdb stores in-frame clones only, minus some. The data hold tens of thousands of clones, with approximately 93% observed a single time. The V segment lost 4 bases and the J segment 2 bases; nucleotides outside the gene matches: 7. CDR1 and CDR2 (germline): MNHEY, SVGAGI. This CDR3 region has 15 residues. The chain is built from TRBV6-5 and TRBJ1-2, with 7 bases aligning to TRBD1. Specimen: PBMCs. This receptor was taken from a woman aged 25 to 45 in good health and CMV-seronegative. The CDR3 sequence is CASSSSWTGNYGYTF. For the CDR3, the DNA is TGTGCCAGCAGTTCTAGTTGGACAGGAAACTATGGCTACACCTTC.